One and the same sample provided the 18 T cell receptor beta chains below, sequenced in a study of T-cell reconstitution after alpha-beta-depleted transplantation in children. Construction of the TCRbeta library involved unique molecular identifiers. TCRdb called the PCR reads again in MiXCR, with one record for every CDR3 protein. The sample has around 200,000 distinct CDR3 sequences; 8% to 10% are singletons. Sequencing used PBMCs from the stem cell graft donor, obtained from the stem cell graft. The origin of the receptors is a human donor who donated a stem cell graft to a child with acute lymphoblastic leukemia.

This clonotype was seen ten or more times. The gene calls are TRBV5-1 and TRBJ2-5; possibly TRBD1 or TRBD2 for D (6 bases each). Trimming took 0 bases from V and 1 from J, leaving 10 bases between them. The V gene's germline CDR1 is SGHRS and CDR2 YFSETQ. CDR3 size: 15 residues. DNA for the CDR3: TGCGCCAGCAGCTTGGCGGGGGCCTTCCAAGAGACCCAGTACTTC. This gives the protein CASSLAGAFQETQYF.

This rearrangement joins TRBV11-2 to TRBJ1-2; D might be TRBD1 (5 bases). V shed 4 bases and J shed 6 bases, with 18 bases lying between them. From germline, CDR1 is SGHAT and CDR2 FQNNGV. The CDR3 loop spans 15 amino acids. CDR3 nucleotides: TGTGCCAGCAGCTCCGTGCGGGGGACTGAGGATGGCTACACCTTC. Residues: CASSSVRGTEDGYTF.

The V gene is TRBV7-2, the J gene TRBJ1-5; TRBD1 is a possible D gene (6 bases). V was trimmed by 7 bases and J by 7 bases, leaving 14 bases between them. CDR1 is SGHTA, CDR2 FQGNSA, per germline. The CDR3 consists of 13 residues. As DNA, the CDR3 is TGTGCCAGCACCATAAGGGGGTTCCAGCCCCAGCATTTT. It specifies CASTIRGFQPQHF.

This clonotype was picked up a small number of times. The chain links TRBV12-3 or TRBV12-4 to TRBJ1-3; no reliable D call. The CDR3 is made up of 13 amino acids. V was shortened by 8 bases and J by 3 bases, with 11 bases between the two germline ends. The CDR3 spells CASRSDHGNTIYF. For the CDR3, the DNA is TGTGCCAGCCGATCAGACCATGGAAACACCATATATTTT.

The chain joins TRBV5-4 to TRBJ2-7; perhaps TRBD1 as D (6 bases). The V gene lost 4 bases and the J gene lost 0 bases, with 14 bases spanning the gap. The germline V gene encodes CDR1 SGHNT and CDR2 YYREEE (reference sequence). This CDR3 is built from 15 residues. The CDR3 sequence is CASSLKGDTSYEQYF. The CDR3 nucleotides read TGTGCCAGCAGCCTCAAGGGGGACACCTCCTACGAGCAGTACTTC.

This clonotype was counted only a few times. The gene calls are TRBV5-1 and TRBJ1-5, with D possibly being TRBD1 (5 bases). V lost 4 bases and J lost 4, with 12 bases in between. The CDR3 extends over 14 amino acids. Germline CDR1 and CDR2: SGHRS and YFSETQ. The CDR3 DNA reads TGCGCCAGCAGCATAGGGGAAAGGAATCAGCCCCAGCATTTT. This gives the protein CASSIGERNQPQHF.

In this sample, this clonotype turned up many times. CDR3 nucleotide sequence: TGTGCCAGCAGTTTTCAGGACCAAGAGACCCAGTACTTC. It translates to CASSFQDQETQYF. The chain recombines TRBV12-3 or TRBV12-4 with TRBJ2-5; D not resolved. This CDR3 comprises 13 residues. V was trimmed by 3 bases and J by 0 bases, leaving 5 bases between them.

V usage is TRBV5-6 and J usage is TRBJ1-6, with unresolved D. Germline V gives CDR1 SGHDT, CDR2 YYEEEE. This CDR3 region has 13 residues. The ends were cut back, 4 bases at V and 14 bases at J, with 16 bases in the middle. This chain's CDR3 is CASSTPGLLALHF. DNA for the CDR3: TGTGCCAGCAGCACCCCGGGCCTCTTGGCCCTCCACTTT. Filled out from reference TRBV5-6 and TRBJ1-6, the complete variable domain reads DAGVTQSPTHLIKTRGQQVTLRCSPKSGHDTVSWYQQALGQGPQFIFQYYEEEERQRGNFPDRFSGHQFPNYSSELNVNALLLGDSALYLCASSTPGLLALHFGNGTRLTVT.

This sequence joins TRBV20-1 and TRBJ2-5; D gene unclear. Between the trimmed V and J ends, which lost 1 base and 1 base, there was a span of 10 bases. Germline V gene data show CDR1 as DFQATT and CDR2 as SNEGSKA (reference sequence). CDR3 length equals 14 residues. The CDR3 sequence is CSARAPQAQETQYF. CDR3 bases: TGCAGTGCTAGAGCCCCCCAGGCCCAAGAGACCCAGTACTTC.

V gene TRBV27 combines with J gene TRBJ1-5; the D gene is possibly TRBD1 (6 bases). V was pared by 1 base and J by 6 bases, with 16 bases between. Germline V lookup: CDR1 MNHEY, CDR2 SMNVEV (reference sequence). This CDR3 is 16 amino acids long. The CDR3 coding sequence is TGTGCCAGCAGTTTATTGGCAGGGGCTGAGGTTCAGCCCCAGCATTTT. It codes for CASSLLAGAEVQPQHF.

This sequence joins TRBV3-1 and TRBJ2-2; 14 nucleotides line up with TRBD2. Germline CDR1 and CDR2: LGHDT and YNNKEL (reference sequence). J lost 8 bases, V lost 11 bases, and 16 bases had no gene match. The CDR3 extends over 17 amino acids. The CDR3 DNA reads TGTGCCTGCACCCAAGATGGACTAGCGGGGGGTGCTGGGGAGCTGTTTTTT. This codes for CACTQDGLAGGAGELFF.

There are many counts of this clonotype. The J gene is TRBJ1-5, the V gene TRBV9, with TRBD1 matching 9 bases. CDR3 length: 13 amino acids. The V gene's germline CDR1 is SGDLS and CDR2 YYNGEE. The V gene end was trimmed by 5 bases and the J gene end by 9 bases; junction bases not matched to a gene: 6. The CDR3: CASSRTGVRPQHF. Written as DNA, the CDR3 is TGTGCCAGCAGTCGGACAGGGGTAAGGCCCCAGCATTTT.

This clonotype was counted at least ten times. The chain carries TRBV20-1 and TRBJ2-2; 8 bases agree with TRBD2. The CDR3 has 15 amino acids. Germline CDR1 reads DFQATT; CDR2 reads SNEGSKA (reference sequence). J was trimmed by 2 bases and V by 6 bases; bases with no gene match: 8. DNA of the CDR3: TGCAGTGCCAGTAACGGGGGGGCTAACACCGGGGAGCTGTTTTTT. Its translation: CSASNGGANTGELFF.

This clonotype was counted many times. V is TRBV10-3 and J is TRBJ2-5; 10 positions match TRBD2. The CDR3 loop spans 14 amino acids. Trimming took 0 bases from V and 5 from J; bases not matched to a gene: 0. Germline CDR1 is ENHRY and CDR2 is SYGVKD. The CDR3 DNA reads TGTGCCATCAGTGAGTCACTAGCGGGGGAGACCCAGTACTTC. Its translation is CAISESLAGETQYF.

This clonotype was recorded at least ten times. As DNA, the CDR3 is TGCAGTGCTAGAGATGTTTCCACAGATACGCAGTATTTT. Its translation is CSARDVSTDTQYF. V and J are TRBV20-1 and TRBJ2-3; D gene ambiguous. The germline V gene encodes CDR1 DFQATT and CDR2 SNEGSKA (reference sequence). The CDR3 sequence is 13 residues long. The V end lost 0 bases, the J end lost 2 bases, and 6 bases lay between the germline ends.

A word on this clonotype: A much larger clone sits a single nucleotide away, making a read error possible. J is TRBJ1-4 and V is TRBV10-3; the D gene is possibly TRBD1 (5 bases). Germline V lookup: CDR1 ENHRY, CDR2 SYGVKD. This CDR3 contains 13 residues. With 10 bases removed from V and 4 bases from J, the gap between germline ends came to 13 bases. For the CDR3, the DNA is TGTGCCAGCAGAACGGACAATAATGAAAAACTGTTTTTT. This translates into CASRTDNNEKLFF.

This clonotype occurred many times. DNA of the CDR3: TGTGCCTGGACCCATAAGGACGGATTTAATGAAAAACTGTTTTTT. As protein: CAWTHKDGFNEKLFF. The gene calls are TRBV30 and TRBJ1-4, with D uncertain. Germline V CDR1 and CDR2: GTSNPN, SVGIG (reference sequence). This CDR3 is built from 15 residues. Trimming took off 4 bases at V and 4 bases at J, with 16 bases between the two ends.

This clonotype was observed a handful of times. This rearrangement joins TRBV6-4 to TRBJ1-4; D might be TRBD1 (6 bases). The CDR3 has 16 residues. The germline V gene encodes CDR1 MRHNA and CDR2 SNTAGT. V was trimmed by 9 bases and J by 2 bases, leaving 19 bases between them. The CDR3 region is CARNWGRGPTNEKLFF. CDR3 nucleotide sequence: TGTGCCAGGAATTGGGGGCGAGGTCCTACTAATGAAAAACTGTTTTTT.